A selection of T cell receptor beta chains follows, all from one sample in a study of cytomegalovirus exposure and HLA in healthy donors. Here immunoSEQ multiplex PCR was the method, and the copy in TCRdb shows in-frame clones only, minus some. The sample includes about 110,000 clones, about 78% of them seen just once. The sequenced material came from PBMCs. The source is a man between 25 and 39 years old in good health and CMV-seronegative. CDR3s include the opening cysteine and the closing phenylalanine or tryptophan. D genes are given only for firm matches. Only part of the rows carry a size: once, few, many, or a class if the clone is expanded.

clone_size d_call j_call v_call cdr3_aa cdr3_nt
- - TRBJ2-7 TRBV18 CASSPGQGSYEQYF TGTGCCAGCTCACCAGGCCAGGGCTCCTACGAGCAGTACTTC
few - TRBJ1-6 TRBV25-1 CASSDTGNSPLHF TGTGCCAGCAGTGATACCGGGAATTCACCCCTCCACTTT
- TRBD1 TRBJ2-5 TRBV10-1 CASSEPTGTQETQYF TGCGCCAGCAGTGAGCCGACAGGGACGCAAGAGACCCAGTACTTC
few TRBD1 TRBJ2-1 TRBV4-1 CASSHAPGQGAYEQFF TGCGCCAGCAGCCATGCTCCGGGACAGGGGGCCTATGAGCAGTTCTTC
- - TRBJ2-3 TRBV28 CASWEHGSTDTQYF TGTGCCTCTTGGGAGCACGGATCCACAGATACGCAGTATTTT
- - TRBJ1-3 TRBV9 CASSVGRQAGNTIYF TGTGCCAGCAGCGTAGGCCGACAGGCTGGAAACACCATATATTTT
- TRBD2 TRBJ2-5 TRBV9 CASSVGASGGAPSQTQYF TGTGCCAGCAGCGTAGGGGCTAGCGGGGGGGCCCCATCACAGACCCAGTACTTC
- - TRBJ2-1 TRBV9 CASSVAVTSNEQFF TGTGCCAGCAGCGTAGCTGTGACTAGCAATGAGCAGTTCTTC
- - TRBJ1-6 TRBV27 CASRSGTLYNSPLHF TGTGCCAGCAGATCCGGGACACTTTATAATTCACCCCTCCACTTT
- - TRBJ2-5 TRBV4-2 CASSSIRETQYF TGTGCCAGCAGTTCGATTAGAGAGACCCAGTACTTC
medium-sized - TRBJ2-2 TRBV6-1 CASSALPGQNTGELFF TGTGCCAGCAGTGCACTACCGGGACAGAACACCGGGGAGCTGTTTTTT
- TRBD1 TRBJ2-2 TRBV6-6 CASSYVTGGTGELFF TGTGCCAGCAGTTACGTGACAGGGGGCACCGGGGAGCTGTTTTTT
few - TRBJ2-1 TRBV5-4 CASSSMTVNEQFF TGTGCCAGCAGCTCGATGACAGTCAATGAGCAGTTCTTC
- TRBD1 TRBJ2-5 TRBV13 CASSLGQEQYF TGTGCCAGCAGCCTCGGACAGGAGCAGTACTTC
- - TRBJ1-2 TRBV4-3 CASSQRNYGYTF TGCGCCAGCAGCCAGCGAAACTATGGCTACACCTTC
- TRBD2 TRBJ2-7 TRBV4-1 CASSPSGETPYEQYF TGCGCCAGCAGCCCGAGCGGGGAGACCCCCTACGAGCAGTACTTC
- TRBD1 TRBJ1-5 TRBV7-2 CASSLDHRGPYQPQHF TGTGCCAGCAGCTTAGATCACAGGGGACCTTATCAGCCCCAGCATTTT
- TRBD1 TRBJ1-2 TRBV6-6 CASSPAGGYGYTF TGTGCCAGCAGTCCCGCAGGGGGCTATGGCTACACCTTC
- TRBD1 TRBJ2-1 TRBV6-5 CASSTDRTLRNEQFF TGTGCCAGCAGTACGGACAGGACCCTAAGAAATGAACAGTTCTTC
- - TRBJ1-4 TRBV28 CASSFPNEKLFF TGTGCCAGCAGTTTCCCAAATGAAAAACTGTTTTTT
- - TRBJ1-5 TRBV10-3 CAISRGYSNQPQHF TGTGCCATCAGCCGGGGTTATAGCAATCAGCCCCAGCATTTT
- - TRBJ2-7 TRBV5-1 CASSSTTRTDEQYF TGCGCCAGCAGCTCGACGACACGAACAGACGAGCAGTACTTC
- - TRBJ1-5 TRBV11-2 CASSLTGYSNQPQHF TGTGCCAGCTCCTTAACAGGGTATAGCAATCAGCCCCAGCATTTT
- - TRBJ2-7 TRBV7-8 CASSLGTSDYEQYF TGTGCCAGCAGCTTAGGGACAAGCGACTACGAGCAGTACTTC
- - TRBJ2-5 TRBV6-6 CASSWSRDQETQYF TGTGCCAGCAGTTGGTCCAGGGACCAAGAGACCCAGTACTTC
- - TRBJ2-5 TRBV19 CASSRNRVGETQYF TGTGCCAGTAGCCGAAACAGGGTCGGAGAGACCCAGTACTTC
- TRBD2 TRBJ2-1 TRBV5-4 CASSLLAGNEQFF TGTGCCAGCAGCTTGTTAGCGGGAAATGAGCAGTTCTTC
few - TRBJ2-7 TRBV10-2 CASREEGLHEQYF TGCGCCAGCAGGGAGGAGGGACTCCACGAGCAGTACTTC
- - TRBJ1-6 TRBV19 CASNLSGTPLHF TGTGCCAGTAATTTGTCGGGAACACCCCTCCACTTT
few - TRBJ2-6 TRBV28 CASTTGANVLTF TGTGCCAGCACCACTGGGGCCAACGTCCTGACTTTC
few - TRBJ2-1 TRBV5-1 CASSLLNEQFF TGCGCCAGCAGCTTGCTCAATGAGCAGTTCTTC
few TRBD2 TRBJ2-3 TRBV28 CASIPPSGNQGDTQYF TGTGCCAGCATTCCACCTAGCGGGAACCAGGGGGATACGCAGTATTTT
- - TRBJ1-5 TRBV6-1 CASSEFGDRQPQHF TGTGCCAGCAGTGAGTTCGGGGATCGGCAGCCCCAGCATTTT
- - TRBJ1-3 TRBV6-5 CASSYSIQGQYTIYF TGTGCCAGCAGTTACTCGATTCAGGGGCAGTACACCATATATTTT
- TRBD1 TRBJ2-3 TRBV28 CASDGTGETDTQYF TGTGCCAGTGACGGGACAGGGGAAACAGATACGCAGTATTTT
few - TRBJ1-2 TRBV4-3 CASSQAWERGRGYTF TGCGCCAGCAGCCAAGCTTGGGAGCGGGGGCGCGGCTACACCTTC
- TRBD2 TRBJ2-3 TRBV9 CASSLSGESATDTQYF TGTGCCAGCAGTCTTAGCGGGGAGTCCGCCACAGATACGCAGTATTTT
- TRBD2 TRBJ2-7 TRBV5-1 CASSLTSGSLSEQYF TGCGCCAGCAGCTTGACTAGCGGGAGTCTTAGCGAGCAGTACTTC
- TRBD2 TRBJ2-7 TRBV13 CASGLAGVYEQYF TGTGCCAGCGGACTAGCGGGAGTTTACGAGCAGTACTTC
- TRBD1 TRBJ1-4 TRBV10-3 CAIRNATQGGNEKLFF TGTGCCATCAGGAACGCCACCCAGGGGGGTAATGAAAAACTGTTTTTT
- - TRBJ2-7 TRBV15 CATSRARDAWGEQYF TGTGCCACCAGCAGGGCCCGGGATGCCTGGGGCGAGCAGTACTTC
- - TRBJ1-1 TRBV5-6 CASTGGRGWMNTEAFF TGTGCCAGCACCGGGGGGAGGGGTTGGATGAACACTGAAGCTTTCTTT
- - TRBJ2-3 TRBV6-6 CASSYAWEDRGTQYF TGTGCCAGCAGTTACGCGTGGGAGGACCGGGGTACGCAGTATTTT
- - TRBJ2-2 TRBV19 CASSIQTRVNTGELFF TGTGCCAGTAGTATTCAGACTAGGGTAAACACCGGGGAGCTGTTTTTT
once TRBD1 TRBJ2-3 TRBV19 CASMRMGQLTDTQYF TGTGCCAGTATGAGAATGGGACAGCTCACAGATACGCAGTATTTT
- - TRBJ1-1 TRBV27 CASSLSIHGGAGGAFF TGTGCCAGCAGTTTATCAATTCATGGGGGGGCCGGGGGAGCTTTCTTT
few - TRBJ1-2 TRBV6-6 CASSYSTGSGYTF TGTGCCAGCAGTTACTCAACAGGGTCCGGCTACACCTTC
- - TRBJ1-2 TRBV12-5 CASGLDMYNYGYTF TGTGCTAGTGGTTTGGATATGTATAACTATGGCTACACCTTC
- - TRBJ2-2 TRBV6-5 CASRPGRITGELFF TGTGCCAGCAGACCGGGTAGAATCACCGGGGAGCTGTTTTTT
- - TRBJ1-1 TRBV5-4 CASSLQTSTEAFF TGTGCCAGCAGCCTTCAAACTTCCACTGAAGCTTTCTTT
- TRBD1 TRBJ2-7 TRBV27 CASSFSGTGERGQYF TGTGCCAGCAGTTTCTCCGGGACAGGGGAACGGGGGCAGTACTTC
- - TRBJ2-5 TRBV14 CASSRFIMEQETQYF TGTGCCAGCAGCCGTTTTATTATGGAGCAAGAGACCCAGTACTTC
- TRBD2 TRBJ2-3 TRBV28 CASGDILAGGTDTQYF TGTGCCAGCGGGGACATCCTAGCGGGCGGCACAGATACGCAGTATTTT
- TRBD1 TRBJ2-5 TRBV27 CASSWDRAQETQYF TGTGCCAGCAGTTGGGACAGGGCGCAAGAGACCCAGTACTTC
- TRBD1 TRBJ1-1 TRBV28 CASLTGTHTEAFF TGTGCCAGTCTGACAGGGACCCACACTGAAGCTTTCTTT
- - TRBJ2-2 TRBV28 CASSFVGGGTGELFF TGTGCCAGCAGTTTTGTGGGGGGAGGCACCGGGGAGCTGTTTTTT
- TRBD1 TRBJ2-5 TRBV9 CASSSRTGGAETQYF TGTGCCAGCAGCTCACGGACAGGGGGCGCGGAGACCCAGTACTTC